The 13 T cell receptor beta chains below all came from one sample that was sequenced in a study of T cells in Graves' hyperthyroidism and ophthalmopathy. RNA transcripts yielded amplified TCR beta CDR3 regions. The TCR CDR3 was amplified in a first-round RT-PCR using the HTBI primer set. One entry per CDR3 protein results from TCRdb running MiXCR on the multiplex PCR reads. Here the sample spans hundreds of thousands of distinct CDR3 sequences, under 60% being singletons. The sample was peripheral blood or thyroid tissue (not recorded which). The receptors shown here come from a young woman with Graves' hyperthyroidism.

CDR3 sequence: CASSSEAQQQETQYF. The CDR3 nucleotides are TGCGCCAGCAGCTCGGAGGCCCAGCAGCAAGAGACCCAGTACTTC. V is TRBV5-1 and J is TRBJ2-5, with D maybe TRBD2 (5 bases). The CDR3 is made up of 15 amino acids. CDR1 and CDR2 from the germline V gene are SGHRS and YFSETQ. The germline V and J ends were trimmed by 3 bases and 2 bases, with 14 bases remaining between them. The complete variable domain, with remaining parts taken from reference TRBV5-1 and TRBJ2-5, reads KAGVTQTPRYLIKTRGQQVTLSCSPISGHRSVSWYQQTPGQGLQFLFEYFSETQRNKGNFPGRFSGRQFSNSRSEMNVSTLELGDSALYLCASSSEAQQQETQYFGPGTRLLVL.

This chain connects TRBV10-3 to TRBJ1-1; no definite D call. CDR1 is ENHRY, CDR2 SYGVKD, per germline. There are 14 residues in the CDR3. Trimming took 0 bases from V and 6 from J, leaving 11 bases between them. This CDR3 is CAISESLTLPEAFF. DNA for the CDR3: TGTGCCATCAGTGAGTCGTTAACATTACCTGAAGCTTTCTTT.

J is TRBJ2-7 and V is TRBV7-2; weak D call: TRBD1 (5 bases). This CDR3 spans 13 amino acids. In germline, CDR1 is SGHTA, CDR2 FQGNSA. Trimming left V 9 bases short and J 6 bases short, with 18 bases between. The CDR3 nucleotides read TGTGCCAGTATGGACATCCAATTTAGCGAGCAGTACTTC. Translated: CASMDIQFSEQYF.

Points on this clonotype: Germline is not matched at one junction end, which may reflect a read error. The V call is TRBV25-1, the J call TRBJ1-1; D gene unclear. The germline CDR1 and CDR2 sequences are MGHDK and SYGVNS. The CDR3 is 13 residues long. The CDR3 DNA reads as TGTGCCGGCAGTGCCATGGACCGCACTGAAGCTTTCTTT. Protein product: CAGSAMDRTEAFF.

The CDR3 region has the DNA TGCAGCGTAATTCGACAGGAAAACACCGGGGAGCTGTTTTTT. Translating gives CSVIRQENTGELFF. The V gene is TRBV29-1, the J gene TRBJ2-2; a weak D match, TRBD1 (6 bases). The germline CDR1 and CDR2 sequences are SQVTM and ANQGSEA. V dropped 6 bases and J dropped 2 bases, with 13 bases sitting between them. The CDR3 is 14 residues long.

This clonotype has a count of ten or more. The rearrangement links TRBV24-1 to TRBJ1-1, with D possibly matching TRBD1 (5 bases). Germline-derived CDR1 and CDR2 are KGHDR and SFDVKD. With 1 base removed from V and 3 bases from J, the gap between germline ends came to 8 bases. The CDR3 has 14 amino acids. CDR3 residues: CATSDFPRDTEAFF. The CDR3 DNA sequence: TGTGCCACCAGTGATTTCCCCAGGGACACTGAAGCTTTCTTT.

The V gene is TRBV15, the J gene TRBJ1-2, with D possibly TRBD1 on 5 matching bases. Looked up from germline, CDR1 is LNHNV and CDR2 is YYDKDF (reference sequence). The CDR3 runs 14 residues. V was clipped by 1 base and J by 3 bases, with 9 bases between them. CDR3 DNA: TGTGCCACCAGCAGAGTTATCAGGGACTATGGCTACACCTTC. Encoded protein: CATSRVIRDYGYTF.

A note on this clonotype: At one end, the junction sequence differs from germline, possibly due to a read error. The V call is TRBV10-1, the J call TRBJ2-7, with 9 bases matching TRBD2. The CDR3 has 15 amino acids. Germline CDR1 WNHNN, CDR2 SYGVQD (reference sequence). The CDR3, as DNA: TGTGCCAGCAGCCACCCTAGCGGGAATCGGTACGAGCAGTACTTC. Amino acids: CASSHPSGNRYEQYF.

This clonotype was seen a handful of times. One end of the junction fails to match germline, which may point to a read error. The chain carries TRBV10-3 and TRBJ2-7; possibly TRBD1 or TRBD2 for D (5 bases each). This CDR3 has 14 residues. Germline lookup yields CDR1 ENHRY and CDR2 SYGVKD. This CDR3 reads CASSEGRRSYEQYF. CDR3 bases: TGTGCCAGCAGTGAGGGACGACGTTCCTACGAGCAGTACTTC.

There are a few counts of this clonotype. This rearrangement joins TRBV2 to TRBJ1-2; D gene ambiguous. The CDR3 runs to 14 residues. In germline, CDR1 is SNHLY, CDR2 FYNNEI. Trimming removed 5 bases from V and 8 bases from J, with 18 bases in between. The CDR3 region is CASSYSIQAGGYTF. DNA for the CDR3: TGTGCCAGCAGTTACTCGATCCAGGCGGGGGGCTACACCTTC.

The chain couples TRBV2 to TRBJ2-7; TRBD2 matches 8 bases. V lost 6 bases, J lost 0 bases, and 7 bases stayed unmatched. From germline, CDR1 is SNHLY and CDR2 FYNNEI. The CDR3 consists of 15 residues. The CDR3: CASSLRGGHSYEQYF. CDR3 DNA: TGTGCCAGCAGCCTCCGCGGGGGGCACTCCTACGAGCAGTACTTC.

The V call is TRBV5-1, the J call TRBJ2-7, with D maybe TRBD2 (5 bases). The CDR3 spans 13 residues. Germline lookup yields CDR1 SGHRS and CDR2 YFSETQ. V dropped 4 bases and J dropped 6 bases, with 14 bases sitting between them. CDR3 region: CASSPSGKLEQYF. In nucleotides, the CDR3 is TGCGCCAGCAGCCCCTCGGGGAAGCTCGAGCAGTACTTC.

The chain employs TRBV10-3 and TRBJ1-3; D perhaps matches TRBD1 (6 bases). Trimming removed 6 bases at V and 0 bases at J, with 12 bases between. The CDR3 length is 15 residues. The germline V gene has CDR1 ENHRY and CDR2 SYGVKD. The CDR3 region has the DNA TGTGCCATCAGGATACGGGACATCTCTGGAAACACCATATATTTT. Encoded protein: CAIRIRDISGNTIYF.